The source of this TCR beta chain is a study of T-cell memory formation after mild COVID-19. Employing constant-segment primers, 5'RACE generated TCR alpha and TCR beta cDNA libraries bearing sample barcodes and UMIs. TCRdb re-analysed the 5' RACE reads in MiXCR, keeping a single row per CDR3 protein. The sample carries hundreds of thousands of distinct CDR3 sequences, roughly 20% recorded once. Comments on this clonotype: The antigen is not known.

The CDR3 is 11 residues long. V lost 7 bases to trimming and J lost 8 bases, with 8 bases between them. CDR1 SNHLY and CDR2 FYNNEI come from the germline V gene. Study observations and caveats: Some clones that responded turned up in pre-infection memory, which suggests that cross-reactive memory joined in.

This chain links TRBV2 with TRBJ2-2; TRBD2 is a possible D gene (6 bases). The source material was PBMCs or a T cell subset sorted from them (not recorded which). The receptor was isolated from an adult woman who had mild COVID-19 (a few samples of this study predate the infection). Cell type and time point are not known. CDR3 region: CASNGLGELFF. The DNA of the CDR3 is TGTGCCAGCAACGGACTAGGGGAGCTGTTTTTT.